These T cell receptor beta chains were read from a single sample in a study of blood T cell repertoires in COVID-19. Using immunoSEQ multiplex PCR, the repertoire was profiled, and TCRdb retains in-frame clones only, with some absent. The data show over 150,000 clones, with approximately 84% seen just once and roughly 3% held by the top ten. The sample comprised PBMCs or T cells enriched from blood (not recorded which). All receptors derive from a woman younger than 45 who had recovered from COVID-19. CDR3s include the opening cysteine and the closing phenylalanine or tryptophan. Fields, in order: D gene, clone size, J gene, V gene, CDR3 DNA, CDR3 protein. The D gene is left open where the match is weak. Some rows have no size entry. The others give once, few or many, or a class for an expanded clone.

.	.	TRBJ1-1	TRBV11-2	TGTGCCAGCAGCACTCGTCGGGGGGGAGCCACTGAAGCTTTCTTT	CASSTRRGGATEAFF
TRBD1	.	TRBJ2-2	TRBV6-1	TGTGCCAGCAGTGAAAACAGGGGGCGACGGACCACCGGGGAGCTGTTTTTT	CASSENRGRRTTGELFF
TRBD1	.	TRBJ1-5	TRBV19	TGTGCCAGTAGTCCCCAGACAGGGTTTGGCGTGGGCAATCAGCCCCAGCATTTT	CASSPQTGFGVGNQPQHF
.	.	TRBJ2-5	TRBV4-1	TGCGCCAGCAGCCAAGGGATTCAAGACAAGCAATGGGAGACCCAGTACTTC	CASSQGIQDKQWETQYF
TRBD1	.	TRBJ2-3	TRBV28	TGTGCCAGCAGTTTTCAGGACAGGGGGACAGATACGCAGTATTTT	CASSFQDRGTDTQYF
.	.	TRBJ1-2	TRBV13	TGTGCCAGCAGCTTAGGCAGCTATGGCTACACCTTC	CASSLGSYGYTF
.	.	TRBJ2-7	TRBV27	TGTGCCAGTTATGCGGGGACCGCTCACTACGAGCAGTACTTC	CASYAGTAHYEQYF
TRBD1	.	TRBJ1-3	TRBV29-1	TGCAGCGTGGGGACCGGGACAGGGGCTGGAAACACCATATATTTT	CSVGTGTGAGNTIYF
.	.	TRBJ2-7	TRBV27	TGTGCCAGCAGTCGTTTTGACGAGCAGTACTTC	CASSRFDEQYF
TRBD1	.	TRBJ1-2	TRBV6-5	TGTGCCAGCAGTCTCGGGACAGGGGATTATGGCTACACCTTC	CASSLGTGDYGYTF
.	.	TRBJ2-2	TRBV6-2/TRBV6-3	TGTGCCAGCAACCCAACAAGGGGTCGGAACACCGGGGAGCTGTTTTTT	CASNPTRGRNTGELFF
TRBD1	.	TRBJ1-2	TRBV2	TGTGCCAGCAGTCCTGGACAGGGGAGGAGTTGGAACTATGGCTACACCTTC	CASSPGQGRSWNYGYTF
TRBD1	.	TRBJ2-7	TRBV2	TGTGCCAGCAGTGAAGGGACAGGGCCCCTCGAGCAGTACTTC	CASSEGTGPLEQYF
TRBD2	once	TRBJ2-1	TRBV11-3	TGTGCCAGCAGCCCAGCGGGGGAGGTCGAGCAGTTCTTC	CASSPAGEVEQFF
TRBD2	.	TRBJ2-1	TRBV4-2	TGTGCCAGCAGCCAAGATGAAGCGGGGGGGCGCAATGAGCAGTTCTTC	CASSQDEAGGRNEQFF
TRBD2	.	TRBJ2-1	TRBV11-2	TGTGCCAGCAGCTTAGAAGCTAGCGGGAGATGGAATGAGCAGTTCTTC	CASSLEASGRWNEQFF
.	.	TRBJ1-2	TRBV28	TGTGCCAGCACCGTTGAAGACAGACCCTATGGCTACACCTTC	CASTVEDRPYGYTF
TRBD1	.	TRBJ1-1	TRBV28	TGTGCCAGCAGTTTGGGGACAGGCGGGCGGGCTTTCTTT	CASSLGTGGRAFF
TRBD1	.	TRBJ2-7	TRBV7-9	TGTGCCAGCAGCTTAGAAGCCGGGACAGGGGTGTCCTACGAGCAGTACTTC	CASSLEAGTGVSYEQYF
.	.	TRBJ2-6	TRBV7-3	TGTGCCAGCAGCTCGGTCCAGGGCTCTGGGGCCAACGTCCTGACTTTC	CASSSVQGSGANVLTF
TRBD1	few	TRBJ1-5	TRBV6-5	TGTGCCAGCGGCGCAGGGGGAAATCAGCCCCAGCATTTT	CASGAGGNQPQHF
TRBD1	.	TRBJ2-3	TRBV19	TGTGCCAGTGGACAGGGGCAAGGCACAGATACGCAGTATTTT	CASGQGQGTDTQYF
TRBD2	.	TRBJ2-2	TRBV11-3	TGTGCCAGCAGCTTATCATTACTAGCGGGAGAGGCCGGGGAGCTGTTTTTT	CASSLSLLAGEAGELFF
TRBD1	once	TRBJ1-2	TRBV28	TGTGCCAGCAGTTTGGACAGGGGGCCGGGATTCTACACCTTC	CASSLDRGPGFYTF
.	.	TRBJ1-1	TRBV9	TGTGCCAGCAGCGTAGTCTTGAACACTGAAGCTTTCTTT	CASSVVLNTEAFF
.	few	TRBJ1-6	TRBV28	TGTGCCAGCCGCACAACAGGGCGTTCGGATTCACCCCTCCACTTT	CASRTTGRSDSPLHF
.	.	TRBJ1-2	TRBV27	TGTGCCAGCAGTTTACTTGCGGGGAACTATGGCTACACCTTC	CASSLLAGNYGYTF
.	.	TRBJ2-3	TRBV9	TGTGCCAGCAGGGGGCCTAGCACAGATACGCAGTATTTT	CASRGPSTDTQYF
TRBD1	.	TRBJ1-3	TRBV2	TGTGCCAGCAGCGGGACAGTCTCCCTCGCTGGAAACACCATATATTTT	CASSGTVSLAGNTIYF
.	.	TRBJ1-5	TRBV10-3	TGTGCCATCAGTGACCTGGGGGGGGGCAATCAGCCCCAGCATTTT	CAISDLGGGNQPQHF
TRBD2	.	TRBJ2-5	TRBV3-1/TRBV3-2	TGTGCCAGCAGCCAAGGGATAGCGGGGGCCACCCAAGAGACCCAGTACTTC	CASSQGIAGATQETQYF
TRBD2	.	TRBJ2-7	TRBV14	TGTGCCAGCAGTCGACTAGCGGGAGGGCCCTACGAGCAGTACTTC	CASSRLAGGPYEQYF
TRBD1	.	TRBJ1-5	TRBV7-2	TGTGCCAGCAGCAGATGGACAGGGAGCAATCAGCCCCAGCATTTT	CASSRWTGSNQPQHF
TRBD1	.	TRBJ2-7	TRBV6-5	TGTGCCAGCCTCTTGTGGGGACAGGGCACGTCGAAGCAGTACTTC	CASLLWGQGTSKQYF
TRBD1	.	TRBJ1-2	TRBV6-6	TGTGCCAGCAGCCCTGACAGGGGGGTCTATGGCTACACCTTC	CASSPDRGVYGYTF
.	.	TRBJ1-6	TRBV19	TGTGCCAGTAGTACCCTGGGAGTCCACTCTAATTCACCCCTCCACTTT	CASSTLGVHSNSPLHF